These 19 T cell receptor beta chains originate from one sample sequenced in a study of T cells in localized non-small cell lung cancer. Method: immunoSEQ multiplex PCR; TCRdb's copy keeps in-frame clones and lacks some. The sample carries about 2,200 clones, roughly 27% recorded once. The sample in question was lung tumor tissue, obtained before any cancer treatment. The receptors derive from a woman aged 40-70 years with stage III squamous cell lung carcinoma.

The CDR3 region is CAWSSGDYGYTF. CDR3 DNA: TGTGCCTGGAGTTCGGGGGACTATGGCTACACCTTC. The chain links TRBV30 to TRBJ1-2; a possible D gene is TRBD1 (5 bases). Germline V lookup: CDR1 GTSNPN, CDR2 SVGIG (reference sequence). V was cut by 2 bases and J by 3 bases, with 7 bases left in between. CDR3 length equals 12 residues. The full variable domain, its missing parts supplied by reference TRBV30 and TRBJ1-2, is SQTIHQWPATLVQPVGSPLSLECTVEGTSNPNLYWYRQAAGRGLQLLFYSVGIGQISSEVPQNLSASRPQDRQFILSSKKLLLSDSGFYLCAWSSGDYGYTFGSGTRLTVV.

This clone was seen a handful of times. The chain couples TRBV14 to TRBJ1-1, with 7 bases aligning to TRBD1. Losses at the gene ends were 4 bases for V and 5 bases for J; bases not matched to a gene: 7. CDR1 and CDR2 (germline): SGHDN, FVKESK. This CDR3 spans 14 amino acids. Written as DNA, the CDR3 is TGTGCCAGCAGCCGAAACAGGGGATATACTGAAGCTTTCTTT. The encoded protein is CASSRNRGYTEAFF.

J is TRBJ2-5 and V is TRBV14; D unclear. The germline V gene has CDR1 SGHDN and CDR2 FVKESK. The ends were cut back, 2 bases at V and 2 bases at J, with 6 bases in the middle. The CDR3 is 13 amino acids. CDR3 nucleotide sequence: TGTGCCAGCAGCCAAAACCGACAAGAGACCCAGTACTTC. This sequence encodes CASSQNRQETQYF.

The chain couples TRBV11-3 to TRBJ2-3, with D possibly being TRBD1 or TRBD2 (5 bases each). CDR1 SGHNT and CDR2 YENEEA come from the germline V gene. Trimming stripped 3 bases from V and 5 bases from J, with 18 bases between. CDR3 length: 16 amino acids. CDR3 residues: CASSLEARGKGDTQYF. DNA of the CDR3: TGTGCCAGCAGCTTGGAGGCCCGGGGCAAAGGAGATACGCAGTATTTT.

This clone was detected only a few times. The rearrangement links TRBV2 to TRBJ2-7; D remains unclear. V was trimmed by 7 bases and J by 0 bases, leaving 16 bases between them. This CDR3 has 15 amino acids. Germline CDR1 SNHLY, CDR2 FYNNEI. CDR3 sequence: CASTLGRPSSYEQYF. CDR3 bases: TGTGCCAGCACCCTCGGAAGGCCTAGCTCCTACGAGCAGTACTTC.

Relative to its sample, this clone is hyperexpanded. This chain links TRBV19 with TRBJ2-1; no firm D call. The CDR3 contains 12 residues. The V end was cut by 1 base, the J end by 7 bases, with 5 bases between. CDR1 is LNHDA, CDR2 SQIVND, per germline (reference sequence). The CDR3 is CASSIVRNEQFF. Written as DNA, the CDR3 is TGTGCCAGTAGTATAGTGAGGAATGAGCAGTTCTTC.

The CDR3 sequence: CASLVSGTANEKLFF. CDR3 coding DNA: TGTGCCAGTTTAGTTTCCGGGACAGCTAATGAAAAACTGTTTTTT. The gene calls are TRBV19 and TRBJ1-4; 7 nucleotides match TRBD1. The germline CDR1 and CDR2 sequences are LNHDA and SQIVND (reference sequence). V dropped 8 bases and J dropped 3; count of bases not matched to a gene: 9. The CDR3 contains 15 residues.

The sample holds a few counts of this clone. The chain joins TRBV2 to TRBJ1-6, with D hard to call. This CDR3 spans 14 amino acids. CDR1 and CDR2 (germline): SNHLY, FYNNEI. V shed 7 bases and J shed 7 bases, with 14 bases lying between them. CDR3 in amino acids: CASTQAGGNSPLHF. The DNA of the CDR3 is TGTGCCAGCACCCAGGCCGGAGGGAATTCACCCCTCCACTTT. Filled out from reference TRBV2 and TRBJ1-6, the complete variable domain reads EPEVTQTPSHQVTQMGQEVILRCVPISNHLYFYWYRQILGQKVEFLVSFYNNEISEKSEIFDDQFSVERPDGSNFTLKIRSTKLEDSAMYFCASTQAGGNSPLHFGNGTRLTVT.

The chain couples TRBV4-1 to TRBJ2-2; D gene unclear. The CDR3 extends over 12 amino acids. V was shortened by 1 base and J by 4 bases, with 1 base between the two germline ends. CDR1 and CDR2 from the germline V gene are MGHRA and YSYEKL. CDR3 bases: TGCGCCAGCAGCCAAGTCACCGGGGAGCTGTTTTTT. It is translated as CASSQVTGELFF.

This clone rates as large. The chain is built from TRBV11-3 and TRBJ1-4; weak D call: TRBD1 (6 bases). Germline V gives CDR1 SGHNT, CDR2 YENEEA. This CDR3 contains 15 residues. Trimming took off 6 bases at V and 3 bases at J, with 14 bases between the two ends. CDR3 residues: CASSKAGAPNEKLFF. The CDR3, as DNA: TGTGCCAGCAGTAAAGCAGGGGCCCCTAATGAAAAACTGTTTTTT.

The CDR3 sequence: CASSGGEFGGYTF. The CDR3 nucleotides read TGTGCCAGCTCGGGAGGGGAATTCGGGGGCTACACCTTC. The chain carries TRBV2 and TRBJ1-2; possibly TRBD1 for D (5 bases). The V gene lost 8 bases and the J gene lost 8 bases, with 18 bases spanning the gap. Germline-derived CDR1 and CDR2 are SNHLY and FYNNEI. The CDR3 runs 13 residues. The whole variable domain, remainder taken from reference TRBV2 and TRBJ1-2, is EPEVTQTPSHQVTQMGQEVILRCVPISNHLYFYWYRQILGQKVEFLVSFYNNEISEKSEIFDDQFSVERPDGSNFTLKIRSTKLEDSAMYFCASSGGEFGGYTFGSGTRLTVV.

This clone has a single count. This chain links TRBV30 with TRBJ2-5, with D perhaps given as TRBD1 or TRBD2 (6 bases each). The CDR3 length is 12 residues. Trimming cost V 8 bases and J 6 bases, with 16 bases left between them. Germline V gene sequence: CDR1 GTSNPN, CDR2 SVGIG (reference sequence). The CDR3, as DNA: TGTGCCCGCAGCGAGGGGGGAAAGACCCAGTACTTC. This encodes CARSEGGKTQYF.

J is TRBJ2-2 and V is TRBV12-5, with D possibly TRBD2 on 5 matching bases. This CDR3 contains 13 residues. CDR1 LGHNT and CDR2 FRNRAP come from the germline V gene. Trimming removed 7 bases at V and 7 bases at J, with 13 bases between. The CDR3 protein is CASVPRGSGELFF. CDR3 nucleotides: TGTGCTAGTGTTCCCCGTGGGAGCGGGGAGCTGTTTTTT.

This clone is judged large. J is TRBJ2-7 and V is TRBV11-3; TRBD2 might be the D (6 bases). The V end was cut by 3 bases, the J end by 2 bases, with 11 bases between. From germline, CDR1 is SGHNT and CDR2 YENEEA. The CDR3 contains 14 residues. The CDR3 is CASSFPEGTYEQYF. Here the CDR3 DNA reads TGTGCCAGCAGCTTCCCGGAGGGTACCTACGAGCAGTACTTC.

V is TRBV6-8 and J is TRBJ1-1; D gene unclear. The germline V gene encodes CDR1 MNHGY and CDR2 SAAAGT. V was trimmed by 7 bases and J by 7 bases, leaving 13 bases between them. The CDR3 has 12 residues. CDR3 in DNA: TGTGCCAGCATGTTAAGACGGGGTGAAGCTTTCTTT. Its protein product is CASMLRRGEAFF.

By share of the sample, this clone is medium-sized. V is TRBV6-8 and J is TRBJ1-1; D may be TRBD1 (5 bases). The germline V gene has CDR1 MNHGY and CDR2 SAAAGT. This CDR3 has 12 amino acids. The V end was cut by 7 bases, the J end by 7 bases, with 13 bases between. The CDR3 loop reads CASNGASLEAFF. The DNA of the CDR3 is TGTGCCAGCAATGGGGCCAGCCTTGAAGCTTTCTTT.

This clone turned up a few times. The V and J genes are TRBV9 and TRBJ1-2; D possibly corresponds to TRBD1 (6 bases). Per germline, CDR1 SGDLS and CDR2 YYNGEE. The CDR3 sequence is 13 residues long. V lost 4 bases, J lost 8 bases, and 15 bases lay in between. The CDR3 protein is CASSTQGRDGYTF. The CDR3 nucleotides are TGTGCCAGCAGCACACAGGGTAGGGACGGCTACACCTTC.

This clone was seen a handful of times. This rearrangement joins TRBV11-3 to TRBJ2-1; 9 nucleotides line up with TRBD2. Trimming at V came to 3 bases and at J to 0 bases, leaving 3 bases not matched to a gene. CDR1 is SGHNT, CDR2 YENEEA, per germline. The CDR3 runs to 16 residues. The CDR3 reads CASSLERGASYNEQFF. In nucleotides, the CDR3 is TGTGCCAGCAGCTTGGAGCGGGGGGCCTCCTACAATGAGCAGTTCTTC.

V usage is TRBV29-1 and J usage is TRBJ2-1; 7 bases match TRBD1. Germline CDR1 and CDR2: SQVTM and ANQGSEA. This CDR3 spans 12 amino acids. V was clipped by 7 bases and J by 8 bases; unmatched bases: 8. CDR3 DNA: TGCAGCGCCCGAGGACAGGTCGATGAGCAGTTCTTC. As protein: CSARGQVDEQFF.